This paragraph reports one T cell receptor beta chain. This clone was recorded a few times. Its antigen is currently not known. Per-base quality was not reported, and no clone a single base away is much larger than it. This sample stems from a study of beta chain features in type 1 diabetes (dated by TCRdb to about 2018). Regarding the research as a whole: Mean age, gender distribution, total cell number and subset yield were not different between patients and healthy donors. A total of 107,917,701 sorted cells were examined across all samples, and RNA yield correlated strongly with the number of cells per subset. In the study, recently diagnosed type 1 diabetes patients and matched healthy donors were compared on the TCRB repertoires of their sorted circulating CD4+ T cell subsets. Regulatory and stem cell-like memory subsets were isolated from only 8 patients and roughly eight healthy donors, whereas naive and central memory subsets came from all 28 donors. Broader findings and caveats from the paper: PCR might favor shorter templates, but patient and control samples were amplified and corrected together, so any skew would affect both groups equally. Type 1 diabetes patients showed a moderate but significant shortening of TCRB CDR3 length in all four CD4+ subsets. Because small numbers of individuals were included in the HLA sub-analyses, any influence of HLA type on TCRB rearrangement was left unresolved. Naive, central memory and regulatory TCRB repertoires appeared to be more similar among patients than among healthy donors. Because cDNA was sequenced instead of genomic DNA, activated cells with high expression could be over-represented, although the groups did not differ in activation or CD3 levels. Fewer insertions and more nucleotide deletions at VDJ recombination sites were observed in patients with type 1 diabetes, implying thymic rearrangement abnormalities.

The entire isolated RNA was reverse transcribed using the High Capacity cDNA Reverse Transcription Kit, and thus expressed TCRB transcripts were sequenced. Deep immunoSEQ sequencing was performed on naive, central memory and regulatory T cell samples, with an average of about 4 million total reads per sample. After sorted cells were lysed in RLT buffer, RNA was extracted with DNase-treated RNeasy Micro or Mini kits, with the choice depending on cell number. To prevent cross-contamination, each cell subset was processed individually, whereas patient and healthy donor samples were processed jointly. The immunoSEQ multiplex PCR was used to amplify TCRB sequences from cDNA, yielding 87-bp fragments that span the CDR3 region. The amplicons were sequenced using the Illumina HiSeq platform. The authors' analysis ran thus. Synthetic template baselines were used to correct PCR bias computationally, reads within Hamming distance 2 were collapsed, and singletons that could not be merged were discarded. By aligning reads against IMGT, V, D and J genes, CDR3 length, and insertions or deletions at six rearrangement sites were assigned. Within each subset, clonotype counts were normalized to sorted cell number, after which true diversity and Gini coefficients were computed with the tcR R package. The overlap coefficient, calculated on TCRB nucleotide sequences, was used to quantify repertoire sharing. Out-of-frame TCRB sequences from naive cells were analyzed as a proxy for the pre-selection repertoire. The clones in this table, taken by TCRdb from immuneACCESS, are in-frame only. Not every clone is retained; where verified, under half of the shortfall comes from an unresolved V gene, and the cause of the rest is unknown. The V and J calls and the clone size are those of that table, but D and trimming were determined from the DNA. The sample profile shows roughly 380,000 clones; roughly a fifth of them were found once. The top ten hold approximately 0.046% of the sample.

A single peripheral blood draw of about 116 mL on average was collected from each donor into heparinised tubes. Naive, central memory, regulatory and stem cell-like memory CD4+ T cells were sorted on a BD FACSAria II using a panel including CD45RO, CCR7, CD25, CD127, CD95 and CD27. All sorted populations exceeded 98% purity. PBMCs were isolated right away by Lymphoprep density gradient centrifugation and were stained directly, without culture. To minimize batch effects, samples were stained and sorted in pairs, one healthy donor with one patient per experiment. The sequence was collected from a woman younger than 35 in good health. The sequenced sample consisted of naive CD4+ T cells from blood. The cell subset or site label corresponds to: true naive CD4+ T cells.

The CDR3 corresponds to CASSLDRETEAFF. DNA sequence: TGTGCCAGCAGCTTAGACCGGGAAACTGAAGCTTTCTTT. In this chain, TRBV7-3 is recombined with TRBJ1-1; the D gene remains uncertain. For CDR1 and CDR2, the germline V gene lists SGHTA and FQGTGA. The CDR3 holds 13 amino acids from the cysteine to the phenylalanine. Of the read, only the CDR3 DNA is kept; its 39 bases are in frame from base 1. V loses 2 bases, J loses 5 bases, and the germline ends lie 9 bases apart.